These T cell receptor beta chains were read from a single sample in a study of cytomegalovirus exposure and HLA in healthy donors. Assay used: immunoSEQ multiplex PCR; TCRdb lists only in-frame clones, some missing. This sample has about 110,000 clones, with roughly 70% found just once. Sequencing was done on a sample of PBMCs. These receptors were collected from a man in his forties in good health and CMV-seronegative. Both conserved end residues are part of each CDR3. The D gene is left open where the match is weak. Clone size is given for some rows only: seen once, a few or many times, or a class if the clone is expanded.

d_call j_call clone_size v_call cdr3_length cdr3_aa cdr3_nt
NA TRBJ2-5 few TRBV7-8 14 CASSLGGQQETQYF TGTGCCAGCAGCTTAGGGGGACAACAAGAGACCCAGTACTTC
NA TRBJ2-7 NA TRBV4-1 15 CASSQVRGPPYEQYF TGCGCCAGCAGCCAAGTGCGGGGCCCACCCTACGAGCAGTACTTC
NA TRBJ1-1 NA TRBV6-6 14 CATRQEGRDTEAFF TGTGCCACACGTCAAGAGGGGAGGGACACTGAAGCTTTCTTT
TRBD1 TRBJ2-6 NA TRBV9 17 CASSVVTGGSGANVLTF TGTGCCAGCAGCGTAGTAACAGGGGGCTCTGGGGCCAACGTCCTGACTTTC
TRBD1 TRBJ1-4 NA TRBV5-6 14 CASSHRGGNEKLFF TGTGCCAGCAGCCACAGGGGAGGTAATGAAAAACTGTTTTTT
NA TRBJ2-7 NA TRBV7-2 16 CASSWRGQGKSYEQYF TGTGCCAGCAGTTGGAGGGGGCAGGGGAAGTCCTACGAGCAGTACTTC
NA TRBJ2-5 NA TRBV18 13 CASSPTAQETQYF TGTGCCAGCTCACCGACAGCCCAAGAGACCCAGTACTTC
NA TRBJ1-2 few TRBV5-1 12 CASSVDRTGYTF TGCGCCAGCAGCGTAGACAGAACCGGCTACACCTTC
TRBD1 TRBJ1-4 NA TRBV28 19 CASSNTDRDREATNEKLFF TGTGCCAGCAGTAATACGGACCGGGACAGAGAAGCAACTAATGAAAAACTGTTTTTT
TRBD1 TRBJ2-2 NA TRBV2 16 CASTPGQGLYTGELFF TGTGCCAGCACTCCGGGACAGGGGCTGTACACCGGGGAGCTGTTTTTT
NA TRBJ1-4 NA TRBV4-3 16 CASSQDRGRANEKLFF TGCGCCAGCAGCCAAGATCGCGGGCGGGCTAATGAAAAACTGTTTTTT
NA TRBJ2-7 once TRBV7-3 14 CASSTSGASYEQYF TGTGCCAGCAGCACCTCTGGGGCCTCCTACGAGCAGTACTTC
TRBD1 TRBJ1-3 NA TRBV30 14 CAWNRRGSGNTIYF TGTGCCTGGAACCGCAGGGGGTCTGGAAACACCATATATTTT
NA TRBJ2-3 NA TRBV19 14 CASSWGTSTDTQYF TGTGCCAGTAGTTGGGGGACTAGCACAGATACGCAGTATTTT
TRBD1 TRBJ2-7 NA TRBV7-9 13 CSSSLTTGGEQYF TGTTCCAGCAGCTTAACCACAGGGGGCGAGCAGTACTTC
TRBD1 TRBJ1-1 NA TRBV12-5 14 CASGPTGINTEAFF TGTGCTAGTGGTCCGACAGGGATCAACACTGAAGCTTTCTTT
NA TRBJ2-5 once TRBV7-9 15 CASSPETAEKETQYF TGTGCCAGCAGCCCCGAGACAGCCGAGAAAGAGACCCAGTACTTC
NA TRBJ1-1 NA TRBV5-1 14 CASSQTTGNLEAFF TGCGCCAGCAGCCAAACTACAGGGAACCTAGAAGCTTTCTTT
TRBD1 TRBJ2-5 NA TRBV5-1 17 CASSHSGTGGIQETQYF TGCGCCAGCAGCCATTCAGGGACAGGGGGAATCCAAGAGACCCAGTACTTC
NA TRBJ1-4 NA TRBV25-1 14 CASTPSRVGEKLFF TGTGCCAGCACTCCCTCCAGGGTCGGTGAAAAACTGTTTTTT
NA TRBJ1-1 once TRBV7-9 14 CASSRFPQNTEAFF TGTGCCAGCAGCCGATTTCCACAGAACACTGAAGCTTTCTTT
NA TRBJ1-2 NA TRBV27 12 CASSSGNYGYTF TGTGCCAGCAGTTCGGGGAACTATGGCTACACCTTC
NA TRBJ2-3 NA TRBV7-6 18 CASSLAGRDSLLTDTQYF TGTGCCAGCAGCTTAGCCGGGCGGGACAGTCTCTTAACAGATACGCAGTATTTT
NA TRBJ2-5 NA TRBV9 14 CASSVAGGGETQYF TGTGCCAGCAGCGTAGCGGGGGGCGGTGAGACCCAGTACTTC
NA TRBJ1-1 once TRBV4-3 15 CASSQVAGDGTEAFF TGCGCCAGCAGCCAAGTGGCGGGTGACGGGACTGAAGCTTTCTTT
TRBD1 TRBJ1-5 NA TRBV6-1 15 CASSEGTGDSQPQHF TGTGCCAGCAGTGAAGGGACAGGTGACAGTCAGCCCCAGCATTTT
NA TRBJ2-5 NA TRBV7-9 18 CSSSLGAGTHEYQETQYF TGTTCCAGCAGCTTAGGGGCGGGGACCCATGAGTACCAAGAGACCCAGTACTTC
TRBD2 TRBJ2-1 NA TRBV9 14 CASSVQRDGNEQFF TGTGCCAGCAGCGTCCAGCGGGACGGCAATGAGCAGTTCTTC
TRBD2 TRBJ2-7 NA TRBV7-9 17 CASSFSTSGGGLDEQYF TGTGCCAGCAGCTTTAGCACTAGCGGGGGGGGATTGGACGAGCAGTACTTC